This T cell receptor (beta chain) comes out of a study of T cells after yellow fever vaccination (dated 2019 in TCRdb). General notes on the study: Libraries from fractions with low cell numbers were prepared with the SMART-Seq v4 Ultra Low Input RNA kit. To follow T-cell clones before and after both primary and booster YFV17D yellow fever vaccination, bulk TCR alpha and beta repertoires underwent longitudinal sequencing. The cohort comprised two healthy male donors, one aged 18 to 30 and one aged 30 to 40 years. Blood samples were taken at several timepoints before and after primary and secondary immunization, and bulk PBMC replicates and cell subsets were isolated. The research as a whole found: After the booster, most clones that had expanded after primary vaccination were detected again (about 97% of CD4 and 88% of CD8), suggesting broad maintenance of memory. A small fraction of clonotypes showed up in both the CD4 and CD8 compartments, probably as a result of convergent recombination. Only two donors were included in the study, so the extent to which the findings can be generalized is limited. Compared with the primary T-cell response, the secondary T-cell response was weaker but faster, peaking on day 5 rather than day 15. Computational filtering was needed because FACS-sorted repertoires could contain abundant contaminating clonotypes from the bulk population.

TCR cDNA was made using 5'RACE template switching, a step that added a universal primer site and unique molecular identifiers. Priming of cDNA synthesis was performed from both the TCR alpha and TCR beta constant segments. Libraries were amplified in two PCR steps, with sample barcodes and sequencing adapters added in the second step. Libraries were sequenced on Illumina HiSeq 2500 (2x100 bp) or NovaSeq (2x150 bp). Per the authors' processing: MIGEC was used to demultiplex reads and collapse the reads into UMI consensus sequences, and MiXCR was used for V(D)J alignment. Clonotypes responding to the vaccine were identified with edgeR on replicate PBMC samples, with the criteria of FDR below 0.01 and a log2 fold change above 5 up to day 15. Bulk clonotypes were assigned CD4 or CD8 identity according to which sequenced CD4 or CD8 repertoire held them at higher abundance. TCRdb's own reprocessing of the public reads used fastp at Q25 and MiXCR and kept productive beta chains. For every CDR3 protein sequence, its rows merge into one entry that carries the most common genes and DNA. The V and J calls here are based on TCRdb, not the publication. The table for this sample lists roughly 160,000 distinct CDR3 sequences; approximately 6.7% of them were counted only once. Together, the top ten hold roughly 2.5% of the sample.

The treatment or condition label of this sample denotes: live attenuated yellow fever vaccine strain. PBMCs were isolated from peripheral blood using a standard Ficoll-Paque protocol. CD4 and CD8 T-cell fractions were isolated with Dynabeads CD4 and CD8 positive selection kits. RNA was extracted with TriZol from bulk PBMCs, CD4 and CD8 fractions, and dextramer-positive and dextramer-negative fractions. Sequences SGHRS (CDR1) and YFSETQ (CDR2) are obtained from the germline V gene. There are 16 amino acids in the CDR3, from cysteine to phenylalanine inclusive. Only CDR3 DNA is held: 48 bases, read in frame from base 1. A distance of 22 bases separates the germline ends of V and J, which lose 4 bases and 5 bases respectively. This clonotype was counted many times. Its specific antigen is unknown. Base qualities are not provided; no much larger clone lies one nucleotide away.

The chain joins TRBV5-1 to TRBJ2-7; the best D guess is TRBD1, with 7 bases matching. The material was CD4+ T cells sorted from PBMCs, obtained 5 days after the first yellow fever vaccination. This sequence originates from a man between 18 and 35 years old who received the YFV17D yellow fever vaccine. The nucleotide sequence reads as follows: TGCGCCAGCAGCGCGGGAAACAGGGGAGGAGTCCACGAGCAGTACTTC. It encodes CASSAGNRGGVHEQYF.